These 30 T cell receptor beta chains came from one sample sequenced in a study of T cell changes during pregnancy in multiple sclerosis. Method: immunoSEQ multiplex PCR; TCRdb's copy keeps in-frame clones and lacks some. Of roughly 64,000 clones listed, 96% are singletons. The input for sequencing was CD8+ T cells from peripheral blood mononuclear cells, taken after pregnancy. Every receptor here comes from a female donor with multiple sclerosis, enrolled in a pregnancy study.

The gene calls are TRBV11-2 and TRBJ2-7; 11 nucleotides agree with TRBD1. With 1 base clipped from V and 2 bases from J, the junction kept 1 base outside the gene matches. From germline, CDR1 is SGHAT and CDR2 FQNNGV. The CDR3 sequence is 15 residues long. CDR3 sequence (DNA): TGTGCCAGCAGCTTAGGGACAGGGGGCCCCTACGAGCAGTACTTC. Protein product: CASSLGTGGPYEQYF.

The genes are TRBV27 and TRBJ2-3, with 8 bases lining up with TRBD2. Germline assignment: CDR1 MNHEY and CDR2 SMNVEV (reference sequence). Trimming cost V 6 bases and J 5 bases; bases outside gene matches: 7. This CDR3 is built from 14 residues. The CDR3 DNA reads TGTGCCAGCAGCTTAGCGGGATGGAGAGATACGCAGTATTTT. Translation: CASSLAGWRDTQYF.

CDR3 amino acids: CASSPALGRQPQHF. Here the CDR3 DNA reads TGTGCCAGTAGTCCCGCCCTAGGGAGGCAGCCCCAGCATTTT. The chain combines TRBV19 with TRBJ1-5; D gene ambiguous. Germline CDR1 is LNHDA and CDR2 is SQIVND (reference sequence). V was shortened by 5 bases and J by 7 bases, with 15 bases between the two germline ends. The CDR3 has 14 residues.

The chain links TRBV4-3 to TRBJ2-7, with 10 positions matching TRBD2. The CDR3 is made up of 17 amino acids. Germline CDR1 reads LGHNA; CDR2 reads YSLEER. V dropped 0 bases and J dropped 6; count of bases not matched to a gene: 11. The CDR3 is CASSQDWASGSLGEQYF. The CDR3 nucleotides are TGCGCCAGCAGCCAAGATTGGGCTAGCGGGAGTCTGGGCGAGCAGTACTTC.

The V and J genes are TRBV19 and TRBJ2-6; a possible D gene is TRBD1 (5 bases). The germline V gene encodes CDR1 LNHDA and CDR2 SQIVND (reference sequence). CDR3 length equals 17 residues. Trimming removed 3 bases at V and 4 bases at J, with 16 bases between. CDR3 DNA: TGTGCCAGTAGTATTGGAAGGGGAACCTCCGGGGCCAACGTCCTGACTTTC. It specifies CASSIGRGTSGANVLTF.

This clone is a singleton in its sample. J is TRBJ2-3 and V is TRBV29-1; 8 nucleotides align to TRBD2. This CDR3 spans 17 amino acids. In germline, CDR1 is SQVTM, CDR2 ANQGSEA. V was pared by 6 bases and J by 7 bases, with 21 bases of the junction left unmatched. CDR3 DNA sequence: TGCAGCGTGGTGATAGCGGGACCCCGGGGGCTGGGTTATACGCAGTATTTT. This sequence encodes CSVVIAGPRGLGYTQYF.

The V and J genes are TRBV11-2 and TRBJ2-3; 11 bases fit TRBD2. Germline CDR1 is SGHAT and CDR2 is FQNNGV. V lost 5 bases and J lost 2; bases outside the gene matches: 3. The CDR3 spans 15 residues. The CDR3 spells CASSRLAGYTDTQYF. CDR3 DNA sequence: TGTGCCAGCAGCCGACTAGCGGGATACACAGATACGCAGTATTTT.

J is TRBJ1-1 and V is TRBV2; D might be TRBD1 (5 bases). CDR1 SNHLY and CDR2 FYNNEI come from the germline V gene. The V and J ends lost 3 bases and 2 bases respectively, with 13 bases between them. The CDR3 runs to 15 residues. The CDR3 sequence is CASSDPTVFNTEAFF. The CDR3 DNA reads as TGTGCCAGCAGTGACCCGACAGTCTTTAACACTGAAGCTTTCTTT. Using reference TRBV2 and TRBJ1-1 for the parts outside the CDR3, the full variable domain is EPEVTQTPSHQVTQMGQEVILRCVPISNHLYFYWYRQILGQKVEFLVSFYNNEISEKSEIFDDQFSVERPDGSNFTLKIRSTKLEDSAMYFCASSDPTVFNTEAFFGQGTRLTVV.

The rearrangement joins TRBV15 to TRBJ2-5; TRBD2 agrees at 7 bases. The CDR3 sequence is 17 residues long. Germline V CDR1 and CDR2: LNHNV, YYDKDF (reference sequence). V gave up 1 base and J gave up 5 bases; unmatched junction bases: 13. The CDR3 DNA is TGTGCCACCAGCAGAGCGGGGAGGGATGTTCATTGGGAGACCCAGTACTTC. It encodes CATSRAGRDVHWETQYF. The full variable domain, completed using reference TRBV15 and TRBJ2-5, is DAMVIQNPRYQVTQFGKPVTLSCSQTLNHNVMYWYQQKSSQAPKLLFHYYDKDFNNEADTPDNFQSRRPNTSFCFLDIRSPGLGDTAMYLCATSRAGRDVHWETQYFGPGTRLLVL.

The rearrangement links TRBV30 to TRBJ1-5, with D possibly TRBD1 on 5 matching bases. The CDR3 extends over 14 amino acids. CDR1 and CDR2 from the germline V gene are GTSNPN and SVGIG (reference sequence). Trimming took 0 bases from V and 4 from J, leaving 10 bases between them. CDR3 protein: CAWSVGAVNQPQHF. The DNA of the CDR3 is TGTGCCTGGAGTGTAGGGGCCGTTAATCAGCCCCAGCATTTT.

The chain joins TRBV19 to TRBJ2-7; TRBD1 aligns across 8 bases. The CDR3 consists of 13 residues. Unmatched junction bases numbered 3, after V lost 3 bases and J lost 5 bases. In germline, CDR1 is LNHDA, CDR2 SQIVND (reference sequence). CDR3 amino acids: CASSIRTGNEQYF. In DNA form, the CDR3 reads TGTGCCAGTAGTATCCGGACAGGGAACGAGCAGTACTTC.

The V call is TRBV28, the J call TRBJ1-2; 11 bases map to TRBD1. The CDR3 covers 17 residues. Germline CDR1 reads MDHEN; CDR2 reads SYDVKM. V was clipped by 4 bases and J by 4 bases; unmatched bases: 11. CDR3 region: CASSYKDRGRPRYGYTF. The CDR3 DNA reads TGTGCCAGCAGTTACAAGGACAGGGGGCGCCCCCGCTATGGCTACACCTTC.

This rearrangement joins TRBV7-2 to TRBJ2-3, with D perhaps TRBD1 (6 bases). Trimming pared 3 bases from V and 2 bases from J, leaving 9 bases between. Germline V gene lookup returns CDR1 SGHTA and CDR2 FQGNSA. The CDR3 contains 14 residues. The CDR3 region is CASSFGQLTDTQYF. CDR3 coding DNA: TGTGCCAGCAGCTTCGGACAGCTCACAGATACGCAGTATTTT.

The J gene is TRBJ1-5, the V gene TRBV15, with D possibly matching TRBD1 (5 bases). The CDR3 extends over 16 amino acids. Trimming removed 0 bases at V and 6 bases at J, with 15 bases between. Germline CDR1 LNHNV, CDR2 YYDKDF (reference sequence). This CDR3 reads CATSRDSPPGGQPQHF. The CDR3 nucleotides are TGTGCCACCAGCAGAGATAGCCCGCCCGGGGGTCAGCCCCAGCATTTT.

The J gene is TRBJ2-7, the V gene TRBV6-6, with 7 positions matching TRBD1. This CDR3 region has 14 residues. The V gene end was trimmed by 2 bases and the J gene end by 6 bases; junction bases not matched to a gene: 7. The V gene's germline CDR1 is MNHNY and CDR2 SVGAGI (reference sequence). CDR3 protein: CASSYGTARFEQYF. In nucleotides, the CDR3 is TGTGCCAGCAGTTACGGGACAGCGCGATTCGAGCAGTACTTC.

This chain's CDR3 is CASSLVETGDEQYF. The CDR3 DNA reads TGTGCCAGCAGCTTAGTTGAGACAGGGGACGAGCAGTACTTC. The chain links TRBV7-8 to TRBJ2-7; TRBD1 aligns across 8 bases. V lost 1 base and J lost 5; bases outside the gene matches: 4. The CDR3 contains 14 residues. CDR1 SGHVS and CDR2 FQNEAQ come from the germline V gene.

The gene calls are TRBV9 and TRBJ2-1; the match to TRBD2 covers 12 bases. Unmatched junction bases numbered 8, after V lost 3 bases and J lost 7 bases. CDR1 SGDLS and CDR2 YYNGEE come from the germline V gene. This CDR3 has 16 amino acids. CDR3 DNA: TGTGCCAGCAGCGCAGCTAGCGGGAGGGCCGGGAATGAGCAGTTCTTC. Amino acid sequence: CASSAASGRAGNEQFF.

The chain has TRBV14 and TRBJ1-1; no firm D call. V was shortened by 4 bases and J by 3 bases, with 15 bases between the two germline ends. Germline V gives CDR1 SGHDN, CDR2 FVKESK. This CDR3 is built from 15 residues. The CDR3 region has the DNA TGTGCCAGCAGCCCAGCGTTGACCAAGTACACTGAAGCTTTCTTT. Encoded protein: CASSPALTKYTEAFF.

The chain joins TRBV10-3 to TRBJ2-1; TRBD2 aligns across 9 bases. CDR1 and CDR2 from the germline V gene are ENHRY and SYGVKD. J was trimmed by 4 bases and V by 0 bases; bases with no gene match: 7. The CDR3 sequence is 17 residues long. CDR3 DNA sequence: TGTGCCATCAGTGAGTCTTCGGCTAGCGGGGCATACAATGAGCAGTTCTTC. Translating it yields CAISESSASGAYNEQFF.

This clone was recorded once. V is TRBV7-3 and J is TRBJ2-7; the match to TRBD1 covers 10 bases. V trimming: 5 bases; J trimming: 5 bases; junction bases outside the gene matches: 9. CDR3 length: 15 amino acids. The germline V gene has CDR1 SGHTA and CDR2 FQGTGA. Here the CDR3 reads CASSPGTGVNDEQYF. CDR3 DNA: TGTGCCAGCAGCCCCGGGACAGGGGTAAACGACGAGCAGTACTTC.

This clone has a single count. The V gene is TRBV9, the J gene TRBJ2-1; perhaps TRBD2 as D (6 bases). CDR1 SGDLS and CDR2 YYNGEE come from the germline V gene. Between the trimmed V and J ends, which lost 2 bases and 5 bases, there was a span of 11 bases. The CDR3 runs 14 residues. CDR3: CASSVGGLNNEQFF. The CDR3 DNA sequence: TGTGCCAGCAGCGTGGGAGGACTTAACAATGAGCAGTTCTTC.

The rearrangement uses TRBV11-2 and TRBJ2-5; the D gene is possibly TRBD2 (5 bases). Trimming removed 1 base at V and 5 bases at J, with 8 bases between. The CDR3 is made up of 13 amino acids. The V gene's germline CDR1 is SGHAT and CDR2 FQNNGV. The CDR3 loop is CASSLAGKETQYF. In DNA form, the CDR3 reads TGTGCCAGCAGCTTAGCCGGGAAGGAGACCCAGTACTTC.

The chain uses TRBV27 and TRBJ1-2, with D perhaps matching TRBD1 (5 bases). From germline, CDR1 is MNHEY and CDR2 SMNVEV (reference sequence). V lost 0 bases to trimming and J lost 8 bases, with 13 bases between them. The CDR3 runs to 14 residues. In DNA form, the CDR3 reads TGTGCCAGCAGTTTATCAGCAGGGTATAGGGGCTACACCTTC. Amino acids: CASSLSAGYRGYTF.

The chain joins TRBV14 to TRBJ2-1, with D perhaps matching TRBD2 (6 bases). In germline, CDR1 is SGHDN, CDR2 FVKESK. The CDR3 has 17 amino acids. The V and J ends lost 2 bases and 5 bases respectively, with 19 bases between them. The CDR3 protein is CASSQRSGTGGDNEQFF. The CDR3 DNA follows: TGTGCCAGCAGCCAACGCTCCGGGACTGGAGGAGACAATGAGCAGTTCTTC.

The chain links TRBV9 to TRBJ2-7; D uncertain. The CDR3 is 13 residues long. CDR1 and CDR2 from the germline V gene are SGDLS and YYNGEE. V was cut by 0 bases and J by 3 bases, with 7 bases left in between. CDR3 sequence: CASSVASNYEQYF. The CDR3 coding sequence is TGTGCCAGCAGCGTAGCTTCTAACTACGAGCAGTACTTC.

This clone was observed a single time. V usage is TRBV27 and J usage is TRBJ2-5, with 12 bases that match TRBD1. Germline loops: CDR1 MNHEY, CDR2 SMNVEV (reference sequence). The CDR3 runs to 15 residues. V lost 6 bases to trimming and J lost 4 bases; unmatched junction nucleotides: 6. CDR3 amino acids: CASRVWDRGLETQYF. CDR3 coding DNA: TGTGCCAGCAGAGTTTGGGACAGGGGGCTAGAGACCCAGTACTTC.

The rearrangement uses TRBV9 and TRBJ2-7, with 7 bases identical to TRBD2. This CDR3 has 15 residues. Germline V gene lookup returns CDR1 SGDLS and CDR2 YYNGEE. Trimming removed 0 bases from V and 2 bases from J; junction bases left unmatched: 5. CDR3 sequence: CASSVGSGDTYEQYF. The CDR3 region has the DNA TGTGCCAGCAGCGTAGGCAGCGGGGATACCTACGAGCAGTACTTC.

The chain recombines TRBV13 with TRBJ1-2, with a weak D call TRBD1 (5 bases). Germline assignment: CDR1 PRHDT and CDR2 FYEKMQ (reference sequence). This CDR3 spans 16 amino acids. Trimming left V 0 bases short and J 3 bases short, with 14 bases between. The CDR3 loop reads CASSLGSSQEYYGYTF. CDR3 nucleotides: TGTGCCAGCAGCTTAGGGTCGTCACAGGAGTACTATGGCTACACCTTC.

This clone was seen more than once but under ten times. The chain is built from TRBV7-9 and TRBJ1-1; D ambiguous. In germline, CDR1 is SEHNR, CDR2 FQNEAQ (reference sequence). CDR3 length: 12 amino acids. Trimming removed 5 bases at V and 5 bases at J, with 9 bases between. This chain's CDR3 is CASSLITTEAFF. The CDR3 nucleotides are TGTGCCAGCAGCCTCATAACAACTGAAGCTTTCTTT.

The chain joins TRBV7-8 to TRBJ2-1; D ambiguous. V was pared by 3 bases and J by 4 bases, with 4 bases between. CDR1 is SGHVS, CDR2 FQNEAQ, per germline. The CDR3 has 12 amino acids. The CDR3 DNA sequence: TGTGCCAGCAGCTTCGGTTACAATGAGCAGTTCTTC. This translates into CASSFGYNEQFF.